The text below deals with one T cell receptor (beta chain). Its antigen is not known. This specimen belongs to a study of CD8+CD57+ T cells in acquired aplastic anemia. Study-wide context: Sorted CD4+ and CD8+ cell DNA averaged 3.2 ug. In CD4+ cells, healthy donors produced an average of approximately 9.9 million reads.

The V gene end was trimmed by 4 bases and the J gene end by 10 bases; junction bases not matched to a gene: 7. Germline V gene lookup returns CDR1 SNHLY and CDR2 FYNNEI. The CDR3 is 15 residues long. Study-level points and caveats: Patient and control CD8+ Simpson's diversity was not significantly different. Patients had roughly 30 CD8+ CDR3 sequences in common with controls (the shared set).

The template for TCR beta VDJ and CDR3 sequence profiling was genomic DNA. TCRdb processed the reads anew with MiXCR; each CDR3 protein has one entry. The sample holds roughly 81,000 distinct CDR3 sequences, about 45% seen once. The TCR comes from a human donor in good health, serving as a control. The sample comprised sorted CD4+, CD8+, or CD8+CD57+ T cells (not recorded which) from PBMCs. This rearrangement joins TRBV2 to TRBJ1-6; 10 bases line up with TRBD1. CDR3 in DNA: TGTGCCAGCAGTGGAATACGGGACAGGGGATCACCCCTCCACTTT. This encodes CASSGIRDRGSPLHF.